This T cell receptor beta chain was identified during a study of metastatic and nonmetastatic thyroid tumors. General observations from the study: Across blood and tumor, TCR beta diversity in malignant thyroid tumors was reportedly significantly higher than in benign nodules.

The ends lost 4 bases at V and 8 bases at J; junction bases unmatched: 12. Germline-derived CDR1 and CDR2 are SGHRS and YFSETQ. This CDR3 has 17 amino acids. No patient received treatment before thyroid surgery. This clone has only one observation. Its antigen is not identified. TCRdb re-called clones from the PCR reads using MiXCR. The sample lists approximately 40,000 clones, around 28% seen once, with over 8% in the top ten. Source material: blood. The rearrangement joins TRBV5-1 to TRBJ2-1; TRBD2 matches 13 bases. The source is a male donor with papillary thyroid cancer or a benign thyroid nodule (not recorded which). Some clones in this sample may be carry-over from other donors' samples. The CDR3 protein is CASSDSTSGRAFYEQFF. The CDR3 DNA reads TGCGCCAGCAGCGACTCAACTAGCGGGAGGGCCTTTTATGAGCAGTTCTTC.